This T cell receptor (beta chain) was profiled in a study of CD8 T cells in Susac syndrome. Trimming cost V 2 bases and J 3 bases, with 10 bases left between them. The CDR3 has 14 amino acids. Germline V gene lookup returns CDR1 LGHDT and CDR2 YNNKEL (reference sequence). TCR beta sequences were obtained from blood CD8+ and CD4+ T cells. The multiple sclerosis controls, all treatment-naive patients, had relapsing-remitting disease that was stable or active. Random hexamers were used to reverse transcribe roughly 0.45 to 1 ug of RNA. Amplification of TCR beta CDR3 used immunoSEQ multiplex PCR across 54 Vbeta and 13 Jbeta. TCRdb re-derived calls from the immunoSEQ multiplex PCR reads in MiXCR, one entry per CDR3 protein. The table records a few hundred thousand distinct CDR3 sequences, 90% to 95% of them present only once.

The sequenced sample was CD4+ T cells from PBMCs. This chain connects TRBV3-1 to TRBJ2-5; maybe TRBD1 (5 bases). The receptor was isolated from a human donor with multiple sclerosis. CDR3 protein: CASSQRTQEETQYF. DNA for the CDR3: TGTGCCAGCAGCCAACGTACACAGGAAGAGACCCAGTACTTC.